This T cell receptor (beta chain) was captured by sequencing in a study of blood T cell repertoires in COVID-19. The table came from immunoSEQ multiplex PCR; TCRdb's copy has only in-frame clones and leaves some out. This repertoire shows about 160,000 clones, 80% to 90% found once; its top ten account for just under 4%. This clone was counted between two and nine times. The V gene's germline CDR1 is SGDLS and CDR2 YYNGEE. The CDR3 length is 14 residues. The V and J ends lost 4 bases and 4 bases, in that order; junction bases with no gene match: 7. Sequenced: peripheral blood. The rearrangement joins TRBV9 to TRBJ1-2, with 7 nucleotides matching TRBD1. This sequence was found in a woman aged 55-69 years who had recovered from COVID-19. CDR3 DNA sequence: TGTGCCAGCAGCCCCCAGGGACAGATCTATGGCTACACCTTC. As protein: CASSPQGQIYGYTF.